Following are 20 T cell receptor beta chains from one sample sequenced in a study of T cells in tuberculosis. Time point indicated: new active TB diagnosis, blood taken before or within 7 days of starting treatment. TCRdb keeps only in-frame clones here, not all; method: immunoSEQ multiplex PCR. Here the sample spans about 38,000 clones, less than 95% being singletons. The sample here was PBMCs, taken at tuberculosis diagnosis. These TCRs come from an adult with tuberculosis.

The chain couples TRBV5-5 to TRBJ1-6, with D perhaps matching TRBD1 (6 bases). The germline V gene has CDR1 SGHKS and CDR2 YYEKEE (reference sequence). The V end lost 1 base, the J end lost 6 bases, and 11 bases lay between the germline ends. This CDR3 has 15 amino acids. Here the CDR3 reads CASSLQTGFNSPLHF. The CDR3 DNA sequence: TGTGCCAGCAGCTTGCAAACAGGGTTTAATTCACCCCTCCACTTT.

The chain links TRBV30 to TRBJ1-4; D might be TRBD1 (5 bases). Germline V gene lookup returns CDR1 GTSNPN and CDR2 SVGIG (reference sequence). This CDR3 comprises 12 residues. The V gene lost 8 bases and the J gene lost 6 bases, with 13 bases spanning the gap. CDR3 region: CAQTGGDEKLFF. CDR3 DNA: TGTGCCCAAACGGGGGGGGATGAAAAACTGTTTTTT. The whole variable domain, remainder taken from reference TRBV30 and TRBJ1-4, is SQTIHQWPATLVQPVGSPLSLECTVEGTSNPNLYWYRQAAGRGLQLLFYSVGIGQISSEVPQNLSASRPQDRQFILSSKKLLLSDSGFYLCAQTGGDEKLFFGSGTQLSVL.

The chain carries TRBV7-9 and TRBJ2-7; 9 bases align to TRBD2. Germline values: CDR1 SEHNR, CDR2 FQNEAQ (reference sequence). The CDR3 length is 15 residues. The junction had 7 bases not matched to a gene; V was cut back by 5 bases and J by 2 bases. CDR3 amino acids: CASSASSGGPYEQYF. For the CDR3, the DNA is TGTGCCAGCAGCGCAAGTAGCGGGGGCCCCTACGAGCAGTACTTC.

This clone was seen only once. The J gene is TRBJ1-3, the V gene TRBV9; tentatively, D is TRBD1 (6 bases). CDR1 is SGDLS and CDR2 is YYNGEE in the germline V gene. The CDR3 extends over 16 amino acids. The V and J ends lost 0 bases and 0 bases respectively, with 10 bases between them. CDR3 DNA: TGTGCCAGCAGCGTAGGTCAAGGGGGCTCTGGAAACACCATATATTTT. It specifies CASSVGQGGSGNTIYF.

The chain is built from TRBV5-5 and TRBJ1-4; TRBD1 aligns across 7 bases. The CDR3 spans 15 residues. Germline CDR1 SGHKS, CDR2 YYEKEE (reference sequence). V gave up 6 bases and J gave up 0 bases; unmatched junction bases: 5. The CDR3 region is CASKRDSATNEKLFF. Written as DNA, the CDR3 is TGTGCCAGCAAACGGGACAGTGCAACTAATGAAAAACTGTTTTTT.

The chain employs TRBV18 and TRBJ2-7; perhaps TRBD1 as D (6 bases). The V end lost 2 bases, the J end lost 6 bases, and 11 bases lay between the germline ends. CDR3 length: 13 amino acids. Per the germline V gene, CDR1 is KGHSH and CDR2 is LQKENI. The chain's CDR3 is CASSPDWGREQYF. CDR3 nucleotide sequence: TGTGCCAGCTCACCAGATTGGGGGCGCGAGCAGTACTTC.

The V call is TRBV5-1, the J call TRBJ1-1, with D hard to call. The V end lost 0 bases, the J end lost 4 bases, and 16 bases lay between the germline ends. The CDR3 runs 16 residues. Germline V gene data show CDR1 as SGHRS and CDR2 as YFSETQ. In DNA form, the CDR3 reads TGCGCCAGCAGCTTGGAGGCTCGGAGGGCCGTCACTGAAGCTTTCTTT. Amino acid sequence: CASSLEARRAVTEAFF.

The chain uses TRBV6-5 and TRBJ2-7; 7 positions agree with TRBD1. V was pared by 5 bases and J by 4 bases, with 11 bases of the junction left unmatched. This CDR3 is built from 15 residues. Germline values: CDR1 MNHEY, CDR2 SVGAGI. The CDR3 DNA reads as TGTGCCAGCAGTCGACGGGACAGTGCATGGTACGAGCAGTACTTC. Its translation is CASSRRDSAWYEQYF.

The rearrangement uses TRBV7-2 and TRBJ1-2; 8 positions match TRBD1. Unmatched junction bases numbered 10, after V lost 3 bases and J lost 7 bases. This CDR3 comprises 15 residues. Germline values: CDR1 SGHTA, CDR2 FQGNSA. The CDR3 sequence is CASSLGTGLYSGYTF. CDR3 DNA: TGTGCCAGCAGCTTGGGGACAGGCCTTTACTCTGGCTACACCTTC. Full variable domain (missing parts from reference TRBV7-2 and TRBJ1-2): GAGVSQSPSNKVTEKGKDVELRCDPISGHTALYWYRQSLGQGLEFLIYFQGNSAPDKSGLPSDRFSAERTGGSVSTLTIQRTQQEDSAVYLCASSLGTGLYSGYTFGSGTRLTVV.

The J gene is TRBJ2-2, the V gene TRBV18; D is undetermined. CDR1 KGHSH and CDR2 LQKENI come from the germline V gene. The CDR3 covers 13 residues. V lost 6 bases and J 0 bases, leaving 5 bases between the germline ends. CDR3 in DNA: TGTGCCAGCTCGAGCCCGAACACCGGGGAGCTGTTTTTT. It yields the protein CASSSPNTGELFF.

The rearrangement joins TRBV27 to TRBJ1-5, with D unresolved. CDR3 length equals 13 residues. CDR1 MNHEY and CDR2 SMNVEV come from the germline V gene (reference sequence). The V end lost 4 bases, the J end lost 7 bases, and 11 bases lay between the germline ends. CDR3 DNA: TGTGCCAGCAGTTCCTATTCGGAGCAGCCCCAGCATTTT. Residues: CASSSYSEQPQHF.

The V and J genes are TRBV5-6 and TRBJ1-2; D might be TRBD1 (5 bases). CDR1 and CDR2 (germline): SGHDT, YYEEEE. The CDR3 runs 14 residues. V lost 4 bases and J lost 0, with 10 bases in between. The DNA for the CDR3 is TGTGCCAGCAGCCAGACAGAAGCTAACTATGGCTACACCTTC. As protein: CASSQTEANYGYTF.

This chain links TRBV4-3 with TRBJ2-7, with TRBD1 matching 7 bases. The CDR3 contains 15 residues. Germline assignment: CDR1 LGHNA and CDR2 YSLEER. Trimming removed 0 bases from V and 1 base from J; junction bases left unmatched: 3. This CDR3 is CASSQETGLSYEQYF. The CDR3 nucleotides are TGCGCCAGCAGCCAAGAGACAGGGTTGTCCTACGAGCAGTACTTC.

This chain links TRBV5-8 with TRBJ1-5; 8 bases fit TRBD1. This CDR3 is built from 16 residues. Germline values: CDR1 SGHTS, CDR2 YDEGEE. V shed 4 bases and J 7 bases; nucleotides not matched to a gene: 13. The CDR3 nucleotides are TGTGCCAGCAGCAACTGGACAGGGAGCCGGGGGCAGCCCCAGCATTTT. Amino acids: CASSNWTGSRGQPQHF.

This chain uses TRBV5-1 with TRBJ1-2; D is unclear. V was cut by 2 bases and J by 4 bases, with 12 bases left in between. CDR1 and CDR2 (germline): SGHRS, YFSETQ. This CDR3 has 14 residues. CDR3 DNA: TGCGCCAGCAGCTTTACAGCGGTAGGCTATGGCTACACCTTC. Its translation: CASSFTAVGYGYTF. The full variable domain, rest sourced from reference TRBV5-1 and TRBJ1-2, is KAGVTQTPRYLIKTRGQQVTLSCSPISGHRSVSWYQQTPGQGLQFLFEYFSETQRNKGNFPGRFSGRQFSNSRSEMNVSTLELGDSALYLCASSFTAVGYGYTFGSGTRLTVV.

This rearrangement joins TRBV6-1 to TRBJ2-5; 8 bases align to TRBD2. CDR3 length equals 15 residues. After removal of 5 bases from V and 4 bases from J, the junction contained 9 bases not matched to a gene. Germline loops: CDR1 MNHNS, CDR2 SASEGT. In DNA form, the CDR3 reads TGTGCCAGCAGTAGATTACTCGGGGGGGCAGAGACCCAGTACTTC. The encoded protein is CASSRLLGGAETQYF.

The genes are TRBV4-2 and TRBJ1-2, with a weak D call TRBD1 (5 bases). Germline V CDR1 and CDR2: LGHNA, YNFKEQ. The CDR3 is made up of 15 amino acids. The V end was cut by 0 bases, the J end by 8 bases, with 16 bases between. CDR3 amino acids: CASSQDGGQGWGYTF. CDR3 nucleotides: TGTGCCAGCAGCCAAGATGGTGGCCAGGGATGGGGCTACACCTTC.

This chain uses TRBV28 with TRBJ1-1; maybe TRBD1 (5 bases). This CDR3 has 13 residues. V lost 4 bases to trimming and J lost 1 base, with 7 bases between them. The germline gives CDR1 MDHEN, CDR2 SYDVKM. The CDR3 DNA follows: TGTGCCAGCAGTTCAGACAGGAACACTGAAGCTTTCTTT. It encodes CASSSDRNTEAFF.

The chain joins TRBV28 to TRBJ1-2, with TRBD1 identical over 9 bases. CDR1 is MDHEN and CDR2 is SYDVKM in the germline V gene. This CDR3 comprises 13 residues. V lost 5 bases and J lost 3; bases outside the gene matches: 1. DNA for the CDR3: TGTGCCAGCAGTGACAGGGGGTACTATGGCTACACCTTC. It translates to CASSDRGYYGYTF.

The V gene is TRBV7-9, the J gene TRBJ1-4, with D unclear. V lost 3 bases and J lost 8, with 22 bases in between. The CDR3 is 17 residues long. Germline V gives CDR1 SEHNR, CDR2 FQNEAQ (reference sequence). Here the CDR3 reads CASSFFRVGRPGEKLFF. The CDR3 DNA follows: TGTGCCAGCAGCTTTTTTCGAGTAGGCAGGCCTGGAGAAAAACTGTTTTTT.